Below are 12 T cell receptor beta chains sequenced from a single sample in a study of blood T cell repertoires in COVID-19 (dated by TCRdb to 2018 to 2020). Preparation of the library involved the immunoSEQ multiplex PCR assay. This immuneACCESS table, as held by TCRdb, lists in-frame sequences with V and J called but not all clones. Of the missing ones, under half trace to an unresolved V gene in checked studies; the others have no known cause. Within this sample are some 220,000 clones, with over 90% of them counted one time only. Around 0.86% of the sample is in the top ten clones. The sequenced sample was peripheral blood. Every receptor here comes from a man aged 30-40 years with COVID-19, enrolled during active disease.

The chain has TRBV9 and TRBJ1-6; 7 bases are shared with TRBD1. The V and J ends lost 4 bases and 7 bases, in that order; junction bases with no gene match: 8. Germline V gene sequence: CDR1 SGDLS, CDR2 YYNGEE. The CDR3 consists of 15 residues. For the CDR3, the DNA is TGTGCCAGCAGCAAAGTGGTACAGGGGAATTCACCCCTCCACTTT. Residues: CASSKVVQGNSPLHF.

The rearrangement uses TRBV4-1 and TRBJ1-3; D not resolved. This CDR3 has 13 amino acids. From germline, CDR1 is MGHRA and CDR2 YSYEKL. Trimming shortened V by 4 bases and J by 0 bases, and 4 bases separated the two germline ends. The CDR3 protein is CASSLFSGNTIYF. For the CDR3, the DNA is TGCGCCAGCAGCCTATTCTCTGGAAACACCATATATTTT.

The chain has TRBV10-2 and TRBJ1-3; 9 bases agree with TRBD1. The CDR3 spans 15 residues. The junction had 4 bases not matched to a gene; V was cut back by 6 bases and J by 1 base. Germline values: CDR1 WSHSY, CDR2 SAAADI. The CDR3 sequence: CASRGQGKSGNTIYF. CDR3 bases: TGCGCCAGCAGAGGACAGGGGAAATCTGGAAACACCATATATTTT.

The rearrangement joins TRBV6-5 to TRBJ1-6; TRBD1 might be the D (5 bases). CDR1 MNHEY and CDR2 SVGAGI come from the germline V gene. V lost 6 bases, J lost 5 bases, and 11 bases lay in between. The CDR3 loop spans 14 amino acids. CDR3 nucleotides: TGTGCCAGCAGGGGGAAAGGGGATAATTCACCCCTCCACTTT. It codes for CASRGKGDNSPLHF.

This chain links TRBV19 with TRBJ1-1; D unclear. CDR1 is LNHDA, CDR2 SQIVND, per germline (reference sequence). There are 13 residues in the CDR3. V lost 3 bases and J 0 bases, leaving 5 bases between the germline ends. The CDR3 DNA is TGTGCCAGTAGTATCGGAGTGAACACTGAAGCTTTCTTT. As protein: CASSIGVNTEAFF.

This rearrangement joins TRBV3-1 (or the pseudogene TRBV3-2) to TRBJ1-3; D is uncertain. Trimming left V 1 base short and J 0 bases short, with 13 bases between. Germline V gene data show CDR1 as LGHDT and CDR2 as YNNKEL (reference sequence). The CDR3 is 17 residues long. The CDR3 here is CASSQAPSGSSGNTIYF. CDR3 bases: TGTGCCAGCAGCCAAGCCCCAAGCGGGAGCTCTGGAAACACCATATATTTT.

The chain combines TRBV11-2 with TRBJ1-4, with 12 nucleotides matching TRBD1. Germline V gene lookup returns CDR1 SGHAT and CDR2 FQNNGV. This CDR3 contains 16 residues. Germline trimming cut 1 base from V and 7 bases from J; bases unmatched to any gene: 4. CDR3: CASSLARGQGAEKLFF. CDR3 nucleotide sequence: TGTGCCAGCAGCTTAGCCCGGGGACAGGGGGCTGAAAAACTGTTTTTT.

The count of this clone is one. The chain combines TRBV7-9 with TRBJ1-1; TRBD1 aligns across 10 bases. Trimming took 6 bases from V and 3 from J; bases not matched to a gene: 4. This CDR3 has 14 residues. CDR1 and CDR2 from the germline V gene are SEHNR and FQNEAQ (reference sequence). DNA for the CDR3: TGTGCCAGCAGACCGGACAGGGGGGACACTGAAGCTTTCTTT. Protein sequence: CASRPDRGDTEAFF.

CDR3 in DNA: TGCGCCAGCAAGTTCGGGGGGCTTGAGACCCAGTACTTC. This translates into CASKFGGLETQYF. This rearrangement joins TRBV5-1 to TRBJ2-5; tentative D call: TRBD2 (7 bases). This CDR3 spans 13 amino acids. Per the germline V gene, CDR1 is SGHRS and CDR2 is YFSETQ. Trimming removed 6 bases at V and 5 bases at J, with 14 bases between.

The CDR3 region has the DNA TGTGCCAGCAGCCGGACAGGGCACACCGGGGAGCTGTTTTTT. This codes for CASSRTGHTGELFF. The chain links TRBV13 to TRBJ2-2; 8 nucleotides line up with TRBD1. J was trimmed by 3 bases and V by 5 bases; bases with no gene match: 2. The CDR3 has 14 residues. CDR1 PRHDT and CDR2 FYEKMQ come from the germline V gene (reference sequence). Filled out from reference TRBV13 and TRBJ2-2, the complete variable domain reads AAGVIQSPRHLIKEKRETATLKCYPIPRHDTVYWYQQGPGQDPQFLISFYEKMQSDKGSIPDRFSAQQFSDYHSELNMSSLELGDSALYFCASSRTGHTGELFFGEGSRLTVL.

The chain's CDR3 is CATSEPGEGDTGELFF. In nucleotides, the CDR3 is TGTGCCACCAGTGAGCCAGGTGAAGGGGACACCGGGGAGCTGTTTTTT. The chain uses TRBV24-1 and TRBJ2-2; the D gene is possibly TRBD1 (5 bases). This CDR3 has 16 amino acids. Trimming removed 4 bases from V and 3 bases from J, with 14 bases in between. Per the germline V gene, CDR1 is KGHDR and CDR2 is SFDVKD.

The CDR3 loop is CQFKNTGELFF. The CDR3 DNA reads as TGCCAATTCAAAAACACCGGGGAGCTGTTTTTT. The chain carries TRBV20-1 and TRBJ2-2; no reliable D call. Germline V lookup: CDR1 DFQATT, CDR2 SNEGSKA (reference sequence). This CDR3 contains 11 residues.